The 22 T cell receptor beta chains below all came from one sample that was sequenced in a study of cytomegalovirus exposure and HLA in healthy donors. In the PCR, 60 Vbeta and 13 Jbeta primers were used. The repertoire was sequenced with immunoSEQ multiplex PCR; TCRdb's copy has only in-frame clones and lacks some. The sample consists of roughly 220,000 clones, approximately 78% of them appearing once. Sequences were obtained from PBMCs. The origin of the receptors is a middle-aged woman in good health and CMV-seronegative.

The V and J genes are TRBV19 and TRBJ1-5; possibly TRBD1 for D (6 bases). This CDR3 region has 16 residues. The V gene's germline CDR1 is LNHDA and CDR2 SQIVND (reference sequence). The V end was cut by 3 bases, the J end by 2 bases, with 14 bases between. Here the CDR3 DNA reads TGTGCCAGTAGTATGGGGGCACACACCGGCAATCAGCCCCAGCATTTT. Amino acid sequence: CASSMGAHTGNQPQHF.

This chain connects TRBV5-1 to TRBJ2-7; 8 bases agree with TRBD1. This CDR3 contains 14 residues. Germline V lookup: CDR1 SGHRS, CDR2 YFSETQ. V lost 3 bases to trimming and J lost 1 base; unmatched junction nucleotides: 3. CDR3 in amino acids: CASSSRQGSYEQYF. The CDR3 DNA follows: TGCGCCAGCAGCTCGCGACAGGGGTCCTACGAGCAGTACTTC.

The chain uses TRBV30 and TRBJ1-4, with TRBD1 matching over 10 bases. The CDR3 has 16 residues. Germline lookup yields CDR1 GTSNPN and CDR2 SVGIG (reference sequence). V trimming: 1 base; J trimming: 6 bases; junction bases outside the gene matches: 8. The CDR3 DNA reads TGTGCCTGGAGTGGGGCTTCGGACAGGGGGTATGAAAAACTGTTTTTT. Protein sequence: CAWSGASDRGYEKLFF.

The chain combines TRBV29-1 with TRBJ1-2; D gene ambiguous. Germline V lookup: CDR1 SQVTM, CDR2 ANQGSEA. The CDR3 totals 11 residues. The V end was cut by 4 bases, the J end by 7 bases, with 10 bases between. CDR3 DNA sequence: TGCAGCGTTGGCGTCCTACTTGGCTACACCTTC. Translating gives CSVGVLLGYTF. The whole variable domain, filled in from reference TRBV29-1 and TRBJ1-2, reads SAVISQKPSRDICQRGTSLTIQCQVDSQVTMMFWYRQQPGQSLTLIATANQGSEATYESGFVIDKFPISRPNLTFSTLTVSNMSPEDSSIYLCSVGVLLGYTFGSGTRLTVV.

This clone was counted once. The gene calls are TRBV5-1 and TRBJ2-5; D is undetermined. The CDR3 runs 16 residues. Trimming took 1 base from V and 4 from J, leaving 17 bases between them. The germline V gene encodes CDR1 SGHRS and CDR2 YFSETQ. CDR3: CASSLSPTDIGETQYF. The CDR3, as DNA: TGCGCCAGCAGCTTGAGTCCCACAGACATTGGAGAGACCCAGTACTTC.

The rearrangement uses TRBV10-1 and TRBJ2-1; D is possibly TRBD2 (6 bases). The CDR3 sequence is 20 residues long. Germline CDR1 and CDR2: WNHNN and SYGVQD (reference sequence). The ends were cut back, 5 bases at V and 9 bases at J, with 35 bases in the middle. In nucleotides, the CDR3 is TGCGCCAGCAGTTCACCTAATATTTTGGGGACTGCCTCAATAGTCGCTGAGCAGTTCTTC. Amino acids: CASSSPNILGTASIVAEQFF.

V is TRBV7-2 and J is TRBJ1-1; TRBD1 agrees at 8 bases. The CDR3 consists of 15 residues. The trim removed 5 bases at V and 1 base at J, leaving 6 bases unmatched. The germline CDR1 and CDR2 sequences are SGHTA and FQGNSA. This CDR3 reads CASSPQGARNTEAFF. CDR3 in DNA: TGTGCCAGCAGCCCGCAGGGGGCGCGGAACACTGAAGCTTTCTTT.

The genes are TRBV7-3 and TRBJ2-1; TRBD2 agrees at 9 bases. The junction had 11 bases not matched to a gene; V was cut back by 5 bases and J by 3 bases. Germline CDR1 SGHTA, CDR2 FQGTGA. This CDR3 is built from 17 residues. CDR3 sequence reads: CASSLVPAGGSYNEQFF. The CDR3 DNA reads TGTGCCAGCAGCCTCGTCCCTGCGGGAGGGAGCTACAATGAGCAGTTCTTC.

The chain combines TRBV6-4 with TRBJ2-5, with 9 bases identical to TRBD2. CDR1 MRHNA and CDR2 SNTAGT come from the germline V gene. There are 15 residues in the CDR3. The J segment lost 5 bases and the V segment lost 4 bases, leaving 8 bases of the junction unmatched. CDR3 residues: CASSVKAGGPETQYF. CDR3 DNA sequence: TGTGCCAGCAGTGTTAAGGCGGGAGGGCCGGAGACCCAGTACTTC.

The chain combines TRBV27 with TRBJ2-5; 7 bases agree with TRBD1. This CDR3 region has 13 residues. The germline V gene has CDR1 MNHEY and CDR2 SMNVEV (reference sequence). V shed 5 bases, J shed 4 bases, and the junction held 4 bases outside the gene matches. Here the CDR3 DNA reads TGTGCCAGCAGTCCCCGACAGGGAGAGACCCAGTACTTC. Amino acids: CASSPRQGETQYF.

The rearrangement uses TRBV27 and TRBJ2-5, with a weak D call TRBD1 (6 bases). The V gene's germline CDR1 is MNHEY and CDR2 SMNVEV (reference sequence). The CDR3 runs 13 residues. Trimming cost V 5 bases and J 4 bases, with 11 bases left between them. This CDR3 is CASSLQGRETQYF. The CDR3 DNA follows: TGTGCCAGCAGTCTACAGGGTCGAGAGACCCAGTACTTC.

This clone was recorded only once. V is TRBV4-2 and J is TRBJ2-1; 10 positions agree with TRBD2. V was clipped by 1 base and J by 7 bases; unmatched bases: 10. The CDR3 totals 17 residues. Germline V gene data show CDR1 as LGHNA and CDR2 as YNFKEQ. The CDR3 spells CASSQAPSGRGRNEQFF. For the CDR3, the DNA is TGTGCCAGCAGCCAAGCCCCTAGCGGGAGAGGGAGGAATGAGCAGTTCTTC.

The genes are TRBV7-3 and TRBJ2-7; tentative D call: TRBD1 (6 bases). The length of the CDR3 is 14 residues. The germline gives CDR1 SGHTA, CDR2 FQGTGA. Trimming pared 0 bases from V and 6 bases from J, leaving 12 bases between. In DNA form, the CDR3 reads TGTGCCAGCAGCTTAACTGCACAGGGACCCGAGCAGTACTTC. Residues: CASSLTAQGPEQYF.

This chain joins TRBV30 and TRBJ1-5, with no clear D. Germline-derived CDR1 and CDR2 are GTSNPN and SVGIG (reference sequence). The CDR3 loop spans 13 amino acids. V lost 0 bases and J lost 7, with 10 bases in between. The CDR3 here is CAWSVSGSQPQHF. The DNA for the CDR3 is TGTGCCTGGAGTGTATCAGGCTCACAGCCCCAGCATTTT.

The J gene is TRBJ1-4, the V gene TRBV10-2; D remains ambiguous. The V end lost 2 bases, the J end lost 8 bases, and 9 bases lay between the germline ends. The germline CDR1 and CDR2 sequences are WSHSY and SAAADI. The CDR3 covers 13 residues. The CDR3 sequence is CASSEVDREKLFF. CDR3 sequence (DNA): TGCGCCAGCAGTGAGGTAGATCGGGAAAAACTGTTTTTT.

This chain connects TRBV9 to TRBJ2-5, with D uncertain. This CDR3 has 14 residues. From germline, CDR1 is SGDLS and CDR2 YYNGEE. Trimming cost V 4 bases and J 1 base, with 11 bases left between them. The CDR3 DNA reads as TGTGCCAGCAGCTCAAGACTGAGCCAAGAGACCCAGTACTTC. Translated: CASSSRLSQETQYF.

This chain connects TRBV7-3 to TRBJ2-5; D unclear. Germline CDR1 SGHTA, CDR2 FQGTGA. V shed 2 bases and J shed 5 bases, with 9 bases lying between them. This CDR3 has 13 amino acids. The CDR3 DNA reads as TGTGCCAGCAGCTTAGTTCCTCGGGAGACCCAGTACTTC. It is translated as CASSLVPRETQYF.

The rearrangement links TRBV18 to TRBJ2-3, with 7 bases fitting TRBD2. The CDR3 contains 15 residues. J was trimmed by 3 bases and V by 2 bases; bases with no gene match: 5. Germline V lookup: CDR1 KGHSH, CDR2 LQKENI. The CDR3 reads CASSPGAGETDTQYF. The DNA of the CDR3 is TGTGCCAGCTCACCAGGTGCGGGAGAGACAGATACGCAGTATTTT.

J is TRBJ2-1 and V is TRBV27; D uncertain. The CDR3 loop spans 11 amino acids. V lost 5 bases to trimming and J lost 7 bases, with 6 bases between them. Germline V gene data show CDR1 as MNHEY and CDR2 as SMNVEV (reference sequence). CDR3 coding DNA: TGTGCCAGCAGTAATCTAAATGAGCAGTTCTTC. The encoded protein is CASSNLNEQFF.

V usage is TRBV13 and J usage is TRBJ2-3; D might be TRBD1 (6 bases). The V end was cut by 2 bases, the J end by 5 bases, with 14 bases between. The germline V gene encodes CDR1 PRHDT and CDR2 FYEKMQ (reference sequence). This CDR3 has 15 amino acids. The CDR3 loop reads CASSLLARGLDTQYF. The CDR3 DNA reads TGTGCCAGCAGCTTATTGGCCAGGGGATTAGATACGCAGTATTTT.

This clone was seen more than once but under ten times. One end of the junction fails to match germline, which may point to a read error. This chain connects TRBV30 to TRBJ2-3; D perhaps matches TRBD2 (5 bases). Germline V gene sequence: CDR1 GTSNPN, CDR2 SVGIG (reference sequence). The CDR3 runs to 12 residues. The CDR3 bases are TGTGCCTGGGGTGTTAGCGCAGATACGCAGTATTTT. The encoded protein is CAWGVSADTQYF.

This sequence joins TRBV7-2 and TRBJ2-1; 8 nucleotides match TRBD2. Germline-derived CDR1 and CDR2 are SGHTA and FQGNSA. The trim removed 4 bases at V and 9 bases at J, leaving 14 bases unmatched. The CDR3 is made up of 16 amino acids. For the CDR3, the DNA is TGTGCCAGCAGCTGGAGAAGAGCGGGAGAGAGTGGTGAGCAGTTCTTC. The encoded protein is CASSWRRAGESGEQFF.